The source of this TCR beta chain is a study of Graves' ophthalmopathy and Graves' hyperthyroidism. Background on the study: Investigators collected peripheral blood at initial diagnosis, before any treatment was given. Broader study findings: Progression of ophthalmopathy was predicted by the model with 60% to 71% sensitivity and around 72% specificity. For separating ophthalmopathy from stable hyperthyroidism, a 13-signature model gave 87.88% sensitivity and roughly 83% specificity. Blood contained most expanded thyroid clonotypes exceeding 0.001 frequency.

Amplification of the TCR beta CDR3 regions used RNA transcripts (as template). Scientists carried out first-round RT-PCR using HTBI primers and then a second-round multiplex PCR. TCRdb re-derived calls from the multiplex PCR reads in MiXCR, one entry per CDR3 protein. This table has about 240,000 distinct CDR3 sequences, around 50% appearing once. A word on this clonotype: Its antigen is not identified.

This CDR3 spans 15 amino acids. The germline V and J ends were trimmed by 6 bases and 3 bases, with 15 bases remaining between them. Per germline, CDR1 SNHLY and CDR2 FYNNEI. The V gene is TRBV2, the J gene TRBJ1-5, with D possibly TRBD1 on 5 matching bases. This TCR was sampled from an adult man with Graves' ophthalmopathy. The source material was peripheral blood. The CDR3 loop reads CASSQGEQPNQPQHF. CDR3 nucleotide sequence: TGTGCCAGCAGCCAAGGGGAACAGCCCAATCAGCCCCAGCATTTT.